This TCR beta chain is from a study of blood T cell repertoires in COVID-19. The wider study: The analysed material was cDNA or gDNA that came from T cells, B-cell-depleted T cells, or PBMCs.

V was pared by 7 bases and J by 1 base, with 10 bases between. The CDR3 is made up of 14 amino acids. The germline V gene encodes CDR1 MGHRA and CDR2 YSYEKL. Under the authors' procedure: For nucleated cells, counts were estimated from reference gene primer amplification. Some clones are missing from TCRdb's copy, which holds only in-frame ones; the method was immunoSEQ multiplex PCR. V and J calls and clone size are copied from that table; D and trimming were computed from the DNA. The repertoire consists of about 270,000 clones, with 88% occurring once and the leading ten covering 3%. The gene calls are TRBV4-1 and TRBJ1-4; D ambiguous. Sequencing was done on a sample of PBMCs or T cells enriched from blood (not recorded which). The sequence was collected from a woman aged 50 to 60 who had recovered from COVID-19. CDR3 amino acids: CASTSVITNEKLFF. DNA for the CDR3: TGCGCCAGCACCTCGGTGATAACTAATGAAAAACTGTTTTTT.